The clone carrying this TCR beta chain is a singleton in its sample. The DNA is omitted, as the CDR3 cannot be located on it reliably, and the CDR3 follows TCRdb's listing. The sample is drawn from a study of Graves' ophthalmopathy and Graves' hyperthyroidism. The CDR3 is made up of 21 amino acids, end residues included. The germline V gene encodes CDR1 SGHTA and CDR2 FQGNSA. The authors amplified TCR beta CDR3 regions, and they did so from RNA transcripts for repertoire sequencing. RT-PCR in the first round used HTBI primers; a second-round multiplex PCR followed. TCRdb re-derived calls from the multiplex PCR reads in MiXCR, one entry per CDR3 protein. The sample has some 48,000 distinct CDR3 sequences; 50% are singletons.

Sequencing was done on a sample of peripheral blood. This TCR was recovered from an adult man with Graves' ophthalmopathy. The chain is built from TRBV7-2 and TRBJ2-3; the table's TRBD1 call for D was not verified on the DNA. CDR3 protein: CASSFYICSATRQGRTDTQYF.